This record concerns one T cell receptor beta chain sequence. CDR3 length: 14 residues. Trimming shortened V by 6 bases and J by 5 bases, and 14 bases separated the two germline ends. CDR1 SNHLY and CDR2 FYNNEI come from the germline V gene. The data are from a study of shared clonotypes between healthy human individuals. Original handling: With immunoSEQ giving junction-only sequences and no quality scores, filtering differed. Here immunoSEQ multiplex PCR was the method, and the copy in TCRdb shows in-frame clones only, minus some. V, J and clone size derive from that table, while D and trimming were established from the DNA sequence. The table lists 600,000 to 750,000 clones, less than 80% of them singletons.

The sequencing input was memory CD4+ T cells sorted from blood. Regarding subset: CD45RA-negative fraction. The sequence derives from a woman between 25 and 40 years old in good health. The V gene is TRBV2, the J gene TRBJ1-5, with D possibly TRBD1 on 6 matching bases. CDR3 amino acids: CASRPGHPYQPQHF. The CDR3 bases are TGTGCCAGCAGGCCGGGACATCCTTATCAGCCCCAGCATTTT.